Following are 10 T cell receptor beta chains from one sample sequenced in a study of control samples from healthy donors and cancer patients. Generated by immunoSEQ multiplex PCR, the TCRdb table keeps only in-frame clones and is missing some. The table has 75,000 to 95,000 clones, roughly 84% seen once; the top ten hold roughly 5%. Sequenced material: blood. All receptors derive from a woman aged 45 to 65 in good health.

The chain has TRBV19 and TRBJ1-2; 8 bases agree with TRBD1. Trimming removed 5 bases from V and 7 bases from J; junction bases left unmatched: 9. CDR1 and CDR2 from the germline V gene are LNHDA and SQIVND (reference sequence). The CDR3 consists of 14 residues. In nucleotides, the CDR3 is TGTGCCAGTAGTGGGGGGGGACAGGATTTTGGCTACACCTTC. Its translation: CASSGGGQDFGYTF.

This clone occurred once. This rearrangement joins TRBV30 to TRBJ1-5, with TRBD1 identical over 8 bases. The V gene's germline CDR1 is GTSNPN and CDR2 SVGIG (reference sequence). The V gene end was trimmed by 3 bases and the J gene end by 7 bases; junction bases not matched to a gene: 5. This CDR3 has 13 amino acids. The CDR3 DNA reads as TGTGCCTGGAGCAGGGGGCAGGAACAGCCCCAGCATTTT. It translates to CAWSRGQEQPQHF.

V gene TRBV18 combines with J gene TRBJ1-2, with 7 bases matching TRBD1. The CDR3 extends over 13 amino acids. CDR1 and CDR2 (germline): KGHSH, LQKENI. With V trimmed by 6 bases and J by 4 bases, 5 bases remained unmatched. CDR3 DNA sequence: TGTGCCAGCTCCCCAGGGGGAGTCTATGGCTACACCTTC. Translation gives CASSPGGVYGYTF.

This sequence joins TRBV4-1 and TRBJ2-7; either TRBD1 or TRBD2 may supply D (5 bases each). The CDR3 loop spans 15 amino acids. Trimming pared 3 bases from V and 2 bases from J, leaving 14 bases between. Germline-derived CDR1 and CDR2 are MGHRA and YSYEKL. CDR3: CASSQNSGGTYEQYF. CDR3 nucleotides: TGCGCCAGCAGCCAGAACAGTGGGGGTACCTACGAGCAGTACTTC.

The chain joins TRBV29-1 to TRBJ2-7, with a tentative D call TRBD2 (5 bases). Germline values: CDR1 SQVTM, CDR2 ANQGSEA. V was cut by 5 bases and J by 0 bases, with 8 bases left in between. CDR3 length equals 12 residues. CDR3 sequence: CSVSGSSYEQYF. In DNA, the CDR3 is TGCAGCGTTAGCGGAAGCTCCTACGAGCAGTACTTC.

The sample holds one count of this clone. The J gene is TRBJ2-7, the V gene TRBV5-1, with D unclear. Germline V gene data show CDR1 as SGHRS and CDR2 as YFSETQ. Trimming took 0 bases from V and 2 from J, leaving 15 bases between them. CDR3 length equals 16 residues. CDR3 sequence: CASSLAGLSPAYEQYF. The CDR3 DNA is TGCGCCAGCAGCTTGGCCGGGCTGAGTCCAGCCTACGAGCAGTACTTC.

The chain carries TRBV9 and TRBJ2-7; D ambiguous. Germline V gene sequence: CDR1 SGDLS, CDR2 YYNGEE. The CDR3 runs 16 residues. V was clipped by 6 bases and J by 4 bases, with 23 bases between them. The CDR3 DNA reads as TGTGCCAGCAACTCCGGGCCCCCAAAAGCTGTTTACGAGCAGTACTTC. Amino acids: CASNSGPPKAVYEQYF.

The genes are TRBV6-1 and TRBJ1-2; tentative D call: TRBD1 (6 bases). The V end was cut by 4 bases, the J end by 7 bases, with 10 bases between. This CDR3 comprises 12 residues. Germline V CDR1 and CDR2: MNHNS, SASEGT. The CDR3 sequence: CASSGAGVGYTF. The CDR3 bases are TGTGCCAGCAGTGGAGCAGGGGTTGGCTACACCTTC.

The rearrangement uses TRBV2 and TRBJ1-1; the match to TRBD1 covers 7 bases. With V trimmed by 7 bases and J by 4 bases, 6 bases remained unmatched. Germline V gene data show CDR1 as SNHLY and CDR2 as FYNNEI. The CDR3 has 13 amino acids. CDR3 nucleotides: TGTGCCAGCATCTACAGGGGAGGCACTGAAGCTTTCTTT. Its protein product is CASIYRGGTEAFF.

This sequence joins TRBV4-1 and TRBJ2-7, with 12 bases aligning to TRBD2. Unmatched junction bases numbered 6, after V lost 5 bases and J lost 4 bases. This CDR3 has 15 residues. Germline-derived CDR1 and CDR2 are MGHRA and YSYEKL. CDR3 DNA sequence: TGCGCCAGCAGCGAAGGGACTAGCGGGTTGTACGAGCAGTACTTC. It is translated as CASSEGTSGLYEQYF.